This record looks at one T cell receptor beta chain sequence and its context. The ends were cut back, 5 bases at V and 5 bases at J, with 16 bases in the middle. This CDR3 is 14 amino acids long. Germline CDR1 is MDHEN and CDR2 is SYDVKM. This sample was included in a study of blood T cell repertoires in COVID-19. Libraries were prepared by immunoSEQ multiplex PCR; TCRdb keeps only in-frame clonotypes and omits some of them. The data show approximately 190,000 clones, 82% seen once. The receptor was isolated from a woman aged 55-70 years with COVID-19, enrolled during active disease. The sample comprised peripheral blood. The V call is TRBV28, the J call TRBJ2-7; D is possibly TRBD2 (6 bases). This chain's CDR3 is CASSPPGRSDEQYF. The CDR3 region has the DNA TGTGCCAGCAGTCCCCCTGGGAGGTCCGACGAGCAGTACTTC.